Listed below are T cell receptor beta chains from one sample, sequenced in a study of control samples from healthy donors and cancer patients. Method: immunoSEQ multiplex PCR; TCRdb's copy keeps in-frame clones and lacks some. The sample has about 120,000 clones, over 90% seen once. Sequenced: blood. The receptor set was obtained from a man aged 30 to 39 in good health. CDR3s leave out the opening cysteine and the closing phenylalanine or tryptophan. Each record gives: CDR3 protein, V gene, J gene, clone size, CDR3 length. Some rows mark clone size as missing; the rest say once, few, many or name a class of expanded clone.

cdr3_aa: ASSDPSRNTEAF; v_call: TRBV25-1; j_call: TRBJ1-1; clone_size: NA; cdr3_length: 12
cdr3_aa: ASSPARGAEAF; v_call: TRBV12-3/TRBV12-4; j_call: TRBJ1-1; clone_size: NA; cdr3_length: 11
cdr3_aa: ASSFSTATYEQY; v_call: TRBV7-9; j_call: TRBJ2-7; clone_size: NA; cdr3_length: 12
cdr3_aa: ASRSSPRASSAYEQY; v_call: TRBV12-2; j_call: TRBJ2-7; clone_size: NA; cdr3_length: 15
cdr3_aa: ASSLSSLGLNEQF; v_call: TRBV7-6; j_call: TRBJ2-1; clone_size: NA; cdr3_length: 13
cdr3_aa: ASSLEIAGYTQY; v_call: TRBV11-2; j_call: TRBJ2-3; clone_size: NA; cdr3_length: 12
cdr3_aa: ASSLYRDTYQPQH; v_call: TRBV27; j_call: TRBJ1-5; clone_size: NA; cdr3_length: 13
cdr3_aa: ASSSSGTKETQY; v_call: TRBV6-5; j_call: TRBJ2-5; clone_size: NA; cdr3_length: 12
cdr3_aa: ASSESGGAYEQY; v_call: TRBV6-4; j_call: TRBJ2-7; clone_size: once; cdr3_length: 12
cdr3_aa: SARRIEKLF; v_call: TRBV20-1; j_call: TRBJ1-4; clone_size: NA; cdr3_length: 9
cdr3_aa: ASSLVVLAGGNEQF; v_call: TRBV5-1; j_call: TRBJ2-1; clone_size: NA; cdr3_length: 14
cdr3_aa: ASSGRDRYNEQF; v_call: TRBV10-2; j_call: TRBJ2-1; clone_size: few; cdr3_length: 12
cdr3_aa: ASSTPTGRETQY; v_call: TRBV6-2/TRBV6-3; j_call: TRBJ2-5; clone_size: NA; cdr3_length: 12
cdr3_aa: ASNTGDRTNTQY; v_call: TRBV2; j_call: TRBJ2-3; clone_size: NA; cdr3_length: 12
cdr3_aa: ASSQGDDLPDGYT; v_call: TRBV4-1; j_call: TRBJ1-2; clone_size: NA; cdr3_length: 13
cdr3_aa: ASSSPRTGRDDEQY; v_call: TRBV28; j_call: TRBJ2-7; clone_size: NA; cdr3_length: 14
cdr3_aa: ASSLASNQPQH; v_call: TRBV18; j_call: TRBJ1-5; clone_size: NA; cdr3_length: 11
cdr3_aa: ASSQVEQTTGELF; v_call: TRBV4-1; j_call: TRBJ2-2; clone_size: once; cdr3_length: 13
cdr3_aa: ASSLEGAYFNEQF; v_call: TRBV11-2; j_call: TRBJ2-1; clone_size: NA; cdr3_length: 13
cdr3_aa: ASSLAGGQRETQY; v_call: TRBV5-1; j_call: TRBJ2-5; clone_size: NA; cdr3_length: 13
cdr3_aa: ASSLGGGGTDEQY; v_call: TRBV7-9; j_call: TRBJ2-7; clone_size: NA; cdr3_length: 13
cdr3_aa: ASSLEPISLAGGTSTDTQY; v_call: TRBV5-1; j_call: TRBJ2-3; clone_size: NA; cdr3_length: 19
cdr3_aa: ASSFALTTDTQY; v_call: TRBV27; j_call: TRBJ2-3; clone_size: once; cdr3_length: 12
cdr3_aa: ASSLGELRG; v_call: TRBV12-3/TRBV12-4; j_call: TRBJ1-3; clone_size: once; cdr3_length: 9
cdr3_aa: ASSQDLSGGLYNEQF; v_call: TRBV4-2; j_call: TRBJ2-1; clone_size: NA; cdr3_length: 15
cdr3_aa: ASSLAAGTGVYEQY; v_call: TRBV5-1; j_call: TRBJ2-7; clone_size: NA; cdr3_length: 14
cdr3_aa: ASSPGTDSYSNQPQH; v_call: TRBV5-1; j_call: TRBJ1-5; clone_size: NA; cdr3_length: 15
cdr3_aa: ASSYRATDTQY; v_call: TRBV6-2/TRBV6-3; j_call: TRBJ2-3; clone_size: NA; cdr3_length: 11
cdr3_aa: ATSVLAGGDTGELF; v_call: TRBV24-1; j_call: TRBJ2-2; clone_size: NA; cdr3_length: 14
cdr3_aa: ASMEAYGYT; v_call: TRBV28; j_call: TRBJ1-2; clone_size: NA; cdr3_length: 9
cdr3_aa: ASSEVRGKGYT; v_call: TRBV6-1; j_call: TRBJ1-2; clone_size: NA; cdr3_length: 11
cdr3_aa: ASSRAPQGAGEAF; v_call: TRBV6-5; j_call: TRBJ1-1; clone_size: NA; cdr3_length: 13